This entry features one T cell receptor (beta chain) sequence. Antigen unknown. TCRdb redid the calling of the RT-PCR reads with MiXCR, one entry per CDR3 protein. The sample has just under 250,000 distinct CDR3 sequences, 12% seen once. This sample is drawn from a study of response to subunit inactivated influenza vaccine. Overall study results and limits: Each seasonal influenza vaccination recruits few new T cells, the authors suggested.

The V end was cut by 5 bases, the J end by 3 bases, with 17 bases between. The CDR3 length is 15 residues. Germline CDR1 is KGHSH and CDR2 is LQKENI. The genes are TRBV18 and TRBJ2-7, with D maybe TRBD2 (6 bases). Material: non-naive T cells sorted from PBMCs, obtained 14 days before vaccination. The sequence derives from a man aged 45-65 years who received an inactivated influenza vaccine. CDR3 residues: CASSGGDRPYYEQYF. Written as DNA, the CDR3 is TGTGCCAGCTCAGGAGGGGACCGTCCTTACTACGAGCAGTACTTC.